These T cell receptor beta chains were read from a single sample in a study of blood T cell repertoires in COVID-19. Sequenced by immunoSEQ multiplex PCR; TCRdb stores in-frame clones only, minus some. The table records around 430,000 clones, approximately 90% of them present only once. The sequencing input was peripheral blood. These receptor sequences come from a woman between 50 and 59 years old with COVID-19, enrolled during active disease. Each CDR3 is given with its conserved first and last residue. A D gene is named only where the DNA matches it firmly.

CDR3	D	V	J
CASSDGRGLDEQFF	.	TRBV6-4	TRBJ2-1
CASSYPGTGEGYGYTF	.	TRBV6-6	TRBJ1-2
CASSPWTGDDEQYF	TRBD1	TRBV18	TRBJ2-7
CASSIWTGLSYEQYF	TRBD1	TRBV19	TRBJ2-7
CASQPAGTGNSPLHF	TRBD1	TRBV6-5	TRBJ1-6
CASSSGGIVYANVLTF	.	TRBV28	TRBJ2-6
CASSDSYGYTF	.	TRBV9	TRBJ1-2
CASSLGQGEGYTF	TRBD1	TRBV12-3/TRBV12-4	TRBJ1-2
CASSAAGGSYNEQFF	TRBD1	TRBV9	TRBJ2-1
CASSQTQGSEAFF	.	TRBV18	TRBJ1-1
CASMNSGGPYNEQFF	TRBD2	TRBV2	TRBJ2-1
CASSPGGGENIQYF	.	TRBV5-1	TRBJ2-4
CSVAFTGGVNGYTF	TRBD1	TRBV29-1	TRBJ1-2
CAWSGRGPPLNTEAFF	TRBD1	TRBV30	TRBJ1-1
CASSELLRQVGDYEQYF	.	TRBV2	TRBJ2-7
CASRTGGGEKLFF	TRBD1	TRBV19	TRBJ1-4
CASSTDRGQETQYF	TRBD1	TRBV7-2	TRBJ2-5
CSAEQSTEAFF	.	TRBV20-1	TRBJ1-1
CASGDRGFSGNTIYF	TRBD1	TRBV5-4	TRBJ1-3
CATSRDRRGGYTF	.	TRBV15	TRBJ1-2
CASRSGTGDGYTF	TRBD1	TRBV6-1	TRBJ1-2
CASSSGGASKFF	.	TRBV5-6	TRBJ1-1
CASSLEDRGTYEAFF	TRBD1	TRBV7-8	TRBJ1-1
CASSLVGRGSGEQYF	.	TRBV5-6	TRBJ2-7
CASSLSQGNTEAFF	.	TRBV5-1	TRBJ1-1
CASSLNLQGRPGYTF	.	TRBV5-1	TRBJ1-2
CSAGQQNTEAFF	.	TRBV29-1	TRBJ1-1
CASSGGQGSSGNTIYF	TRBD1	TRBV6-1	TRBJ1-3
CASSPQTKGGTEAFF	.	TRBV3-1/TRBV3-2	TRBJ1-1
CASSLGSGAEAFF	.	TRBV5-1	TRBJ1-1
CATSDPTSGGYTYNEQFF	TRBD2	TRBV24-1	TRBJ2-1
CAWRVTGSYEQYF	.	TRBV30	TRBJ2-7
CASSSSPGRANEKLFF	.	TRBV5-5	TRBJ1-4
CASSPRVLNEKLFF	.	TRBV25-1	TRBJ1-4
CASSVGGSMNTEAFF	.	TRBV9	TRBJ1-1
CASSTTSTTYEQYF	.	TRBV11-2	TRBJ2-7
CASSHRVTTEAFF	.	TRBV14	TRBJ1-1
CASSISAKNIQYF	.	TRBV19	TRBJ2-4